This entry lists 14 T cell receptor beta chains sequenced from one sample in a study of blood T cell repertoires in COVID-19. The repertoire was sequenced with immunoSEQ multiplex PCR; TCRdb's copy has only in-frame clones and lacks some. This sample has some 200,000 clones, with about 80% found just once. Sequencing was performed on PBMCs or T cells enriched from blood (not recorded which). The receptors were gathered from a woman between 50 and 59 years old who had been exposed to COVID-19.

CDR3 sequence reads: CAIAPVGGNTEAFF. Written as DNA, the CDR3 is TGTGCCATCGCTCCGGTAGGGGGAAACACTGAAGCTTTCTTT. The rearrangement links TRBV10-3 to TRBJ1-1; possible D gene TRBD1, 6 bases. Germline V gene lookup returns CDR1 ENHRY and CDR2 SYGVKD. Between the trimmed V and J ends, which lost 8 bases and 2 bases, there was a span of 15 bases. This CDR3 is built from 14 residues.

The V gene is TRBV19, the J gene TRBJ1-1; D is unresolved. Germline V gives CDR1 LNHDA, CDR2 SQIVND (reference sequence). The length of the CDR3 is 12 residues. V lost 3 bases and J lost 1, with 3 bases in between. The CDR3 sequence: CASSIRNTEAFF. The CDR3 nucleotides read TGTGCCAGTAGTATTAGGAACACTGAAGCTTTCTTT.

This rearrangement joins TRBV5-4 to TRBJ1-1; TRBD1 is a possible D gene (5 bases). The CDR3 is made up of 12 amino acids. Trimming took off 0 bases at V and 9 bases at J, with 9 bases between the two ends. The germline gives CDR1 SGHNT, CDR2 YYREEE (reference sequence). The CDR3 here is CASSLAGGKAFF. DNA of the CDR3: TGTGCCAGCAGCTTGGCCGGGGGGAAAGCTTTCTTT.

The chain combines TRBV7-9 with TRBJ1-2, with 8 bases lining up with TRBD1. Trimming at V came to 5 bases and at J to 4 bases, leaving 9 bases not matched to a gene. CDR3 length equals 15 residues. Germline values: CDR1 SEHNR, CDR2 FQNEAQ (reference sequence). The CDR3 coding sequence is TGTGCCAGCAGCCCTCCCGGACAGGGAGTCTATGGCTACACCTTC. Translated: CASSPPGQGVYGYTF.

This sequence joins TRBV30 and TRBJ1-2; TRBD1 might be the D (6 bases). The CDR3 runs 15 residues. Germline CDR1 reads GTSNPN; CDR2 reads SVGIG (reference sequence). V lost 4 bases and J 6 bases, leaving 21 bases between the germline ends. CDR3 sequence: CAWTIGTSGNNGYTF. In DNA form, the CDR3 reads TGTGCCTGGACCATCGGGACATCCGGGAATAATGGCTACACCTTC.

The J gene is TRBJ2-3, the V gene TRBV5-6, with TRBD2 as a possible D gene (6 bases). The germline gives CDR1 SGHDT, CDR2 YYEEEE. V was clipped by 4 bases and J by 0 bases, with 15 bases between them. This CDR3 is 16 amino acids long. CDR3 residues: CASSRDSLFSTDTQYF. The CDR3 DNA reads as TGTGCCAGCAGCAGGGACTCTTTATTTAGCACAGATACGCAGTATTTT.

The chain has TRBV19 and TRBJ2-5, with 12 nucleotides matching TRBD2. Per germline, CDR1 LNHDA and CDR2 SQIVND (reference sequence). The V segment lost 4 bases and the J segment 2 bases; nucleotides outside the gene matches: 5. The CDR3 consists of 16 residues. The CDR3 protein is CASSRTSGVGQETQYF. The CDR3, as DNA: TGTGCCAGTAGTAGGACTAGCGGGGTTGGTCAAGAGACCCAGTACTTC.

V gene TRBV7-8 combines with J gene TRBJ1-2, with D possibly being TRBD1 (5 bases). The CDR3 totals 15 residues. Looked up from germline, CDR1 is SGHVS and CDR2 is FQNEAQ. V shed 4 bases and J shed 2 bases, with 14 bases lying between them. The CDR3 sequence: CASSSNRRLNYGYTF. The CDR3 nucleotides read TGTGCCAGCAGCTCCAACAGGCGGCTGAACTATGGCTACACCTTC.

The chain recombines TRBV27 with TRBJ1-2, with D perhaps TRBD1 (5 bases). Trimming took off 11 bases at V and 3 bases at J, with 19 bases between the two ends. Germline V CDR1 and CDR2: MNHEY, SMNVEV (reference sequence). The CDR3 consists of 14 residues. CDR3 amino acids: CAYLSRVRYYGYTF. The CDR3 bases are TGTGCCTACCTCTCCAGGGTGCGGTACTATGGCTACACCTTC.

Worth noting for this clone: This sample also contains other DNA sequences that code for the same CDR3. V gene TRBV28 combines with J gene TRBJ1-4, with D tentatively TRBD1 (5 bases). The CDR3 length is 14 residues. Germline V gene lookup returns CDR1 MDHEN and CDR2 SYDVKM. V lost 3 bases to trimming and J lost 4 bases, with 9 bases between them. CDR3 protein: CASSFTGVNEKLFF. The CDR3, as DNA: TGTGCCAGCAGTTTCACAGGTGTTAATGAAAAACTGTTTTTT.

The chain recombines TRBV6-5 with TRBJ2-3; 10 bases match TRBD2. J was trimmed by 6 bases and V by 2 bases; bases with no gene match: 5. This CDR3 has 15 residues. Germline V gene data show CDR1 as MNHEY and CDR2 as SVGAGI. The CDR3 sequence: CASSYSGGAGDTQYF. In DNA form, the CDR3 reads TGTGCCAGCAGTTACAGCGGGGGGGCCGGGGATACGCAGTATTTT.

The chain links TRBV23-1 to TRBJ1-1; tentative D call: TRBD1 (6 bases). TRBV23-1 is assigned to the ORF class and has an uncertain function. This CDR3 has 16 residues. The V end was cut by 4 bases, the J end by 0 bases, with 15 bases between. CDR3 in DNA: TGCGCCAGCAGTCTCAGGGGCTCCTATTTGAACACTGAAGCTTTCTTT. Protein: CASSLRGSYLNTEAFF.

The genes are TRBV9 and TRBJ2-5; possibly TRBD2 for D (5 bases). The CDR3 totals 15 residues. V lost 0 bases and J lost 2, with 11 bases in between. Germline V lookup: CDR1 SGDLS, CDR2 YYNGEE. The CDR3 loop is CASSVEERPQETQYF. Written as DNA, the CDR3 is TGTGCCAGCAGCGTAGAGGAGCGGCCTCAAGAGACCCAGTACTTC. Full variable domain (rest looked up from reference TRBV9 and TRBJ2-5): DSGVTQTPKHLITATGQRVTLRCSPRSGDLSVYWYQQSLDQGLQFLIQYYNGEERAKGNILERFSAQQFPDLHSELNLSSLELGDSALYFCASSVEERPQETQYFGPGTRLLVL.

The chain combines TRBV27 with TRBJ2-3; D perhaps matches TRBD2 (5 bases). Deletions cut 6 bases from V and 4 bases from J, with 20 bases between. CDR3 size: 16 residues. The germline CDR1 and CDR2 sequences are MNHEY and SMNVEV (reference sequence). The CDR3: CASSLMGFGESDTQYF. The DNA of the CDR3 is TGTGCCAGCAGCCTTATGGGATTCGGGGAATCAGATACGCAGTATTTT.